These T cell receptor beta chains were read from a single sample in a study of cytomegalovirus exposure and HLA in healthy donors. The method was immunoSEQ multiplex PCR; TCRdb's version includes in-frame clones alone and lacks a portion of them. The sample consists of some 190,000 clones, roughly 80% of them appearing once. The sample taken for sequencing was PBMCs. The receptors here all came from a woman under 30 in good health and CMV-seronegative. The CDR3 runs from the conserved cysteine through the conserved F or W. Each record gives: V gene, J gene, clone size, D gene, CDR3 protein, CDR3 DNA. The D gene is left open where the match is weak. Where a row states a size, it is once, few, many or the class of an expanded clone; other rows omit it.

v_call: TRBV7-2; j_call: TRBJ1-5; clone_size: -; d_call: -; cdr3_aa: CASSQRQTSNQPQHF; cdr3_nt: TGTGCCAGCAGCCAGCGACAGACTAGCAATCAGCCCCAGCATTTT
v_call: TRBV19; j_call: TRBJ2-1; clone_size: -; d_call: -; cdr3_aa: CASSVGTQYNEQFF; cdr3_nt: TGTGCCAGTAGTGTCGGGACACAATACAATGAGCAGTTCTTC
v_call: TRBV30; j_call: TRBJ1-5; clone_size: -; d_call: TRBD1; cdr3_aa: CAWSPRQGGQPQHF; cdr3_nt: TGTGCCTGGAGTCCCCGACAGGGAGGTCAGCCCCAGCATTTT
v_call: TRBV25-1; j_call: TRBJ2-7; clone_size: -; d_call: -; cdr3_aa: CASSEYNRESSYEQYF; cdr3_nt: TGTGCCAGCAGTGAATACAACAGGGAGAGCTCCTACGAGCAGTACTTC
v_call: TRBV18; j_call: TRBJ1-2; clone_size: -; d_call: -; cdr3_aa: CASSPDSSRGYTF; cdr3_nt: TGTGCCAGCTCACCGGACAGCTCTAGGGGCTACACCTTC
v_call: TRBV30; j_call: TRBJ1-2; clone_size: -; d_call: -; cdr3_aa: CAWSVGANYGYTF; cdr3_nt: TGTGCCTGGAGTGTAGGAGCTAACTATGGCTACACCTTC
v_call: TRBV7-6; j_call: TRBJ2-2; clone_size: -; d_call: -; cdr3_aa: CASSDTGGDTGELFF; cdr3_nt: TGTGCCAGCAGCGACACAGGGGGGGACACCGGGGAGCTGTTTTTT
v_call: TRBV7-9; j_call: TRBJ1-3; clone_size: once; d_call: TRBD1; cdr3_aa: CASSFPDRGETAGNTIYF; cdr3_nt: TGTGCCAGCAGCTTCCCTGACAGGGGAGAGACGGCTGGAAACACCATATATTTT
v_call: TRBV6-5; j_call: TRBJ2-7; clone_size: few; d_call: -; cdr3_aa: CASSKGRTSSYEQYF; cdr3_nt: TGTGCCAGCAGCAAGGGGAGGACCAGCTCATACGAGCAGTACTTC
v_call: TRBV6-5; j_call: TRBJ2-1; clone_size: -; d_call: -; cdr3_aa: CASSYSRQTPHNEQFF; cdr3_nt: TGTGCCAGCAGTTACTCGAGGCAGACCCCACACAATGAGCAGTTCTTC
v_call: TRBV6-5; j_call: TRBJ1-6; clone_size: -; d_call: TRBD1; cdr3_aa: CASSMGQGFRSPLHF; cdr3_nt: TGTGCCAGCAGTATGGGACAGGGCTTTCGGTCACCCCTCCACTTT
v_call: TRBV6-6; j_call: TRBJ2-3; clone_size: -; d_call: -; cdr3_aa: CASRSTSASTDTQYF; cdr3_nt: TGTGCCAGCAGATCCACAAGTGCTAGCACAGATACGCAGTATTTT
v_call: TRBV4-1; j_call: TRBJ2-5; clone_size: -; d_call: TRBD2; cdr3_aa: CASSQGWAGGLQETQYF; cdr3_nt: TGCGCCAGCAGCCAAGGGTGGGCGGGGGGCCTCCAAGAGACCCAGTACTTC
v_call: TRBV27; j_call: TRBJ2-1; clone_size: few; d_call: TRBD2; cdr3_aa: CASKQGGGEQFF; cdr3_nt: TGTGCCAGCAAGCAAGGCGGGGGTGAGCAGTTCTTC
v_call: TRBV6-5; j_call: TRBJ2-7; clone_size: -; d_call: -; cdr3_aa: CASSYSPLGFYEQYF; cdr3_nt: TGTGCCAGCAGTTACTCACCCTTGGGCTTTTACGAGCAGTACTTC
v_call: TRBV19; j_call: TRBJ1-1; clone_size: few; d_call: TRBD1; cdr3_aa: CASSMGTGNTEAFF; cdr3_nt: TGTGCCAGTAGTATGGGGACAGGGAACACTGAAGCTTTCTTT
v_call: TRBV4-2; j_call: TRBJ1-2; clone_size: -; d_call: -; cdr3_aa: CASSQDRGGYTF; cdr3_nt: TGTGCCAGCAGCCAAGATCGAGGAGGCTACACCTTC